The 28 T cell receptor beta chains in this list originate from one sample, sequenced in a study of OX40 agonist ivuxolimab in advanced cancers. Method: immunoSEQ multiplex PCR; TCRdb's copy keeps in-frame clones and lacks some. The table records 55,000 to 70,000 clones, approximately 86% of them present only once. The starting material was CD4+ or CD8+ T cells sorted from blood, obtained in a trial of the OX40 agonist ivuxolimab. The receptors were sampled from an adult with an advanced solid tumor such as melanoma, head and neck, liver or kidney cancer.

Only a few counts were recorded for this clone. The V and J genes are TRBV6-1 and TRBJ1-5; no firm D call. The CDR3 sequence is 13 residues long. In germline, CDR1 is MNHNS, CDR2 SASEGT. V was shortened by 5 bases and J by 5 bases, with 10 bases between the two germline ends. CDR3 protein: CASSSNEYQPQHF. The CDR3, as DNA: TGTGCCAGCAGTTCCAACGAATATCAGCCCCAGCATTTT.

This clone was observed once. The chain recombines TRBV18 with TRBJ2-7; 8 bases line up with TRBD1. J was trimmed by 1 base and V by 6 bases; bases with no gene match: 11. The V gene's germline CDR1 is KGHSH and CDR2 LQKENI. This CDR3 contains 16 residues. In DNA form, the CDR3 reads TGTGCCAGCTCCCCGCAGGGGGCGGTTTTATCCTACGAGCAGTACTTC. It is translated as CASSPQGAVLSYEQYF. The full variable domain, completed using reference TRBV18 and TRBJ2-7, is NAGVMQNPRHLVRRRGQEARLRCSPMKGHSHVYWYRQLPEEGLKFMVYLQKENIIDESGMPKERFSAEFPKEGPSILRIQQVVRGDSAAYFCASSPQGAVLSYEQYFGPGTRLTVT.

The chain combines TRBV10-1 with TRBJ1-1, with TRBD1 identical over 8 bases. CDR1 is WNHNN, CDR2 SYGVQD, per germline (reference sequence). Trimming took 3 bases from V and 5 from J; bases not matched to a gene: 5. The CDR3 runs to 14 residues. The CDR3 sequence is CASSDQGAGTEAFF. The CDR3 nucleotides are TGCGCCAGCAGTGACCAGGGGGCTGGGACTGAAGCTTTCTTT.

This clone was counted only a few times. The chain combines TRBV30 with TRBJ1-1; D unclear. Germline CDR1 GTSNPN, CDR2 SVGIG (reference sequence). Trimming pared 1 base from V and 4 bases from J, leaving 13 bases between. The CDR3 consists of 14 residues. The CDR3 bases are TGTGCCTGGAGTGCAAGACTGTGTGTCACTGAAGCTTTCTTT. It is translated as CAWSARLCVTEAFF.

The CDR3 sequence: CASSLSWGGHSASTDTQYF. CDR3 nucleotides: TGTGCCAGCAGCTTATCTTGGGGGGGGCATTCTGCTAGCACAGATACGCAGTATTTT. The genes are TRBV7-2 and TRBJ2-3; D is possibly TRBD2 (7 bases). The CDR3 length is 19 residues. Trimming took off 2 bases at V and 0 bases at J, with 21 bases between the two ends. Germline V gives CDR1 SGHTA, CDR2 FQGNSA.

This clone occurred once. The genes are TRBV7-6 and TRBJ2-1; D tentatively reads TRBD1 or TRBD2 (6 bases each). Germline CDR1 is SGHVS and CDR2 is FNYEAQ. The CDR3 contains 13 residues. The germline V and J ends were trimmed by 5 bases and 8 bases, with 13 bases remaining between them. The CDR3 loop reads CASSQDRGDEQFF. The CDR3 DNA follows: TGTGCCAGCAGCCAAGATAGGGGGGATGAGCAGTTCTTC.

The chain employs TRBV2 and TRBJ2-5; D is possibly TRBD1 or TRBD2 (5 bases each). The CDR3 is made up of 13 amino acids. The germline V gene encodes CDR1 SNHLY and CDR2 FYNNEI. The germline V and J ends were trimmed by 4 bases and 4 bases, with 10 bases remaining between them. CDR3 amino acids: CASSGPGGETQYF. The CDR3, as DNA: TGTGCCAGCAGTGGGCCTGGGGGAGAGACCCAGTACTTC.

V is TRBV7-2 and J is TRBJ2-3; TRBD2 matches 13 bases. With 6 bases clipped from V and 1 base from J, the junction kept 4 bases outside the gene matches. Germline V gives CDR1 SGHTA, CDR2 FQGNSA. The CDR3 length is 16 residues. The CDR3 coding sequence is TGTGCCAGCAGACGGACTAGCGGGAGTGGCACAGATACGCAGTATTTT. Protein sequence: CASRRTSGSGTDTQYF.

The V and J genes are TRBV29-1 and TRBJ2-1, with D possibly TRBD1 on 5 matching bases. Germline assignment: CDR1 SQVTM and CDR2 ANQGSEA. This CDR3 is 12 amino acids long. The V end lost 6 bases, the J end lost 1 base, and 7 bases lay between the germline ends. The CDR3 loop reads CSVTGSYNEQFF. The CDR3 DNA reads TGCAGCGTCACAGGTTCCTACAATGAGCAGTTCTTC.

The table lists this clone with a few counts. The chain has TRBV19 and TRBJ2-7, with D maybe TRBD2 (6 bases). V lost 4 bases, J lost 0 bases, and 13 bases lay in between. The CDR3 has 15 residues. CDR1 LNHDA and CDR2 SQIVND come from the germline V gene (reference sequence). The CDR3 loop reads CASSTLSGGSYEQYF. CDR3 sequence (DNA): TGTGCCAGTAGTACACTTAGCGGTGGCTCCTACGAGCAGTACTTC.

V is TRBV11-2 and J is TRBJ2-1; TRBD1 or TRBD2 may be the D gene (5 bases each). Per the germline V gene, CDR1 is SGHAT and CDR2 is FQNNGV. The CDR3 extends over 15 amino acids. V lost 5 bases and J lost 5, with 16 bases in between. In DNA, the CDR3 is TGTGCCAGCAGCCTACTTGGGACCAACAACAATGAGCAGTTCTTC. Protein sequence: CASSLLGTNNNEQFF.

This clone occurred once. This chain joins TRBV9 and TRBJ1-6, with D unresolved. The CDR3 runs to 14 residues. Germline CDR1 is SGDLS and CDR2 is YYNGEE. V lost 0 bases, J lost 6 bases, and 7 bases lay in between. The CDR3: CASSVDSVNSPLHF. The CDR3 bases are TGTGCCAGCAGCGTAGACAGTGTTAATTCACCCCTCCACTTT.

This sequence joins TRBV6-5 and TRBJ2-1; 9 nucleotides match TRBD2. The CDR3 loop spans 15 amino acids. Germline CDR1 MNHEY, CDR2 SVGAGI. Losses at the gene ends were 0 bases for V and 6 bases for J; bases not matched to a gene: 3. DNA of the CDR3: TGTGCCAGCAGTTACTCGCTAGCGGGGCGCAATGAGCAGTTCTTC. Its protein is CASSYSLAGRNEQFF.

The rearrangement joins TRBV21-1 to TRBJ2-1; the D call in the table, TRBD1, was not verified against the DNA. TRBV21-1 is an annotated pseudogene. The CDR3 has 15 amino acids. Here the CDR3 DNA reads TGTGCCAGCAGCAACCGCAGGGGTTCCCACAATGAGCAGTTCTTC. Amino acid sequence: CASSNRRGSHNEQFF.

This clone was picked up one time. The V and J genes are TRBV7-2 and TRBJ1-1; no clear D. Germline V gives CDR1 SGHTA, CDR2 FQGNSA. The CDR3 is 15 residues long. Trimming left V 5 bases short and J 0 bases short, with 13 bases between. The CDR3 bases are TGTGCCAGCAGCCAAATATCAACATTGAACACTGAAGCTTTCTTT. Its translation is CASSQISTLNTEAFF.

The chain recombines TRBV18 with TRBJ1-5; TRBD1 agrees at 11 bases. Trimming removed 3 bases from V and 7 bases from J; junction bases left unmatched: 8. The germline V gene has CDR1 KGHSH and CDR2 LQKENI. The CDR3 is 16 residues long. CDR3 nucleotide sequence: TGTGCCAGCTCACCTCCGGGACAGGGGGGTCGGCAGCCCCAGCATTTT. Its translation is CASSPPGQGGRQPQHF.

This sequence joins TRBV19 and TRBJ2-1; 7 nucleotides match TRBD2. V was clipped by 4 bases and J by 1 base; unmatched bases: 10. The CDR3 spans 17 residues. The germline V gene has CDR1 LNHDA and CDR2 SQIVND (reference sequence). CDR3: CASSRSTSGASYNEQFF. CDR3 nucleotide sequence: TGTGCCAGTAGTAGGAGTACGAGCGGGGCATCCTACAATGAGCAGTTCTTC.

CDR3 sequence: CASRDDRGRSPLHF. In nucleotides, the CDR3 is TGTGCCAGCAGGGACGACAGGGGGCGTTCACCCCTCCACTTT. This chain uses TRBV7-8 with TRBJ1-6; TRBD1 aligns across 10 bases. Trimming removed 6 bases from V and 9 bases from J; junction bases left unmatched: 5. Germline loops: CDR1 SGHVS, CDR2 FQNEAQ. The CDR3 totals 14 residues.

The chain links TRBV10-3 to TRBJ2-7; D is possibly TRBD1 or TRBD2 (5 bases each). The CDR3 is 14 amino acids. Per germline, CDR1 ENHRY and CDR2 SYGVKD. V was clipped by 3 bases and J by 3 bases, with 12 bases between them. The CDR3: CAISDPGRFYEQYF. The CDR3 DNA sequence: TGTGCCATCAGTGACCCGGGACGATTCTACGAGCAGTACTTC.

The genes are TRBV18 and TRBJ2-7; D unresolved. The germline CDR1 and CDR2 sequences are KGHSH and LQKENI. Trimming stripped 4 bases from V and 4 bases from J, with 11 bases between. This CDR3 spans 13 amino acids. The CDR3 DNA follows: TGTGCCAGCTCACGCCGACTTGAGTACGAGCAGTACTTC. Amino acids: CASSRRLEYEQYF.

The chain links TRBV10-1 to TRBJ2-2; D might be TRBD1 (6 bases). The CDR3 covers 15 residues. V was cut by 5 bases and J by 3 bases, with 13 bases left in between. Germline values: CDR1 WNHNN, CDR2 SYGVQD (reference sequence). The CDR3 DNA sequence: TGCGCCAGCAGTCACGGGACACAGGACACCGGGGAGCTGTTTTTT. Its protein is CASSHGTQDTGELFF.

This clone turned up a few times. This sequence joins TRBV19 and TRBJ1-5, with D perhaps matching TRBD1 (5 bases). Germline-derived CDR1 and CDR2 are LNHDA and SQIVND (reference sequence). With 5 bases removed from V and 2 bases from J, the gap between germline ends came to 10 bases. The CDR3 has 14 amino acids. The CDR3: CASSRRGGNQPQHF. CDR3 coding DNA: TGTGCCAGTAGTCGACGGGGCGGCAATCAGCCCCAGCATTTT.

This sequence joins TRBV13 and TRBJ2-7; D is perhaps TRBD2 (6 bases). Trimming cost V 3 bases and J 0 bases, with 15 bases left between them. Germline CDR1 reads PRHDT; CDR2 reads FYEKMQ (reference sequence). CDR3 length equals 16 residues. The CDR3 here is CASSFSVAASSYEQYF. The CDR3 DNA follows: TGTGCCAGCAGCTTCTCGGTAGCGGCAAGCTCCTACGAGCAGTACTTC.

This clone has a single count. V usage is TRBV9 and J usage is TRBJ2-2, with TRBD1 matching 8 bases. CDR1 and CDR2 from the germline V gene are SGDLS and YYNGEE. The CDR3 spans 14 residues. After removal of 3 bases from V and 3 bases from J, the junction contained 1 base not matched to a gene. CDR3 sequence: CASSATGDTGELFF. The DNA of the CDR3 is TGTGCCAGCAGCGCGACAGGGGACACCGGGGAGCTGTTTTTT.

The V call is TRBV9, the J call TRBJ1-2, with D tentatively TRBD1 (6 bases). From germline, CDR1 is SGDLS and CDR2 YYNGEE. The CDR3 length is 14 residues. The V gene lost 2 bases and the J gene lost 4 bases, with 12 bases spanning the gap. CDR3 in DNA: TGTGCCAGCAGCGTTACAGGGAGTCCCTATGGCTACACCTTC. It is translated as CASSVTGSPYGYTF.

CDR3 bases: TGCAGTGCTAGTCAGTTAGATACGCAGTATTTT. This codes for CSASQLDTQYF. The chain combines TRBV20-1 with TRBJ2-3, with unresolved D. The CDR3 consists of 11 residues. CDR1 and CDR2 from the germline V gene are DFQATT and SNEGSKA (reference sequence). Trimming cost V 3 bases and J 5 bases, with 6 bases left between them.

The chain combines TRBV10-3 with TRBJ2-1; D is possibly TRBD1 (5 bases). V lost 11 bases to trimming and J lost 5 bases, with 16 bases between them. The germline V gene encodes CDR1 ENHRY and CDR2 SYGVKD. CDR3 length: 13 residues. The CDR3 coding sequence is TGTGCCGTCGAATCCGACAGTAACAATGAGCAGTTCTTC. This codes for CAVESDSNNEQFF.

This clone has a handful of counts. The same CDR3 can be traced to other DNA sequences in this sample. The CDR3, as DNA: TGCGCCAGCAGCTTGGCAGGGGCCAGGGGAGAGACCCAGTACTTC. Translating gives CASSLAGARGETQYF. The genes are TRBV5-1 and TRBJ2-5; D may be TRBD1 (6 bases). Germline assignment: CDR1 SGHRS and CDR2 YFSETQ. This CDR3 is 15 amino acids long. Deletions cut 0 bases from V and 4 bases from J, with 13 bases between.